The rows below give T cell receptor beta chains drawn from one sample of a study of cytomegalovirus exposure and HLA in healthy donors. Clones were read by immunoSEQ multiplex PCR, and TCRdb kept only the in-frame ones, dropping some. Here the sample spans 280,000 or so clones, roughly 88% being singletons. The source material was PBMCs. These receptors all come from a woman aged 18-30 years in good health and CMV-seronegative. The CDR3 runs from the conserved cysteine through the conserved F or W. D genes are given only for firm matches. Only part of the rows carry a size: once, few, many, or a class if the clone is expanded.

length,J,size,D,V,DNA,CDR3
16,TRBJ1-1,.,.,TRBV6-5,TGTGCCAGCAGTTACTCGTCAGTCACCTTGAACACTGAAGCTTTCTTT,CASSYSSVTLNTEAFF
14,TRBJ1-6,.,.,TRBV9,TGTGCCAGCAGCGCCCAGGGTGTTAATTCACCCCTCCACTTT,CASSAQGVNSPLHF
13,TRBJ2-3,once,TRBD2,TRBV28,TGTGCCAATAGCGGGAGAATCACAGATACGCAGTATTTT,CANSGRITDTQYF
17,TRBJ1-2,.,.,TRBV12-5,TGTGCTAGTGGTTCCAACCCATCGACAGCCACTAACTATGGCTACACCTTC,CASGSNPSTATNYGYTF
18,TRBJ1-1,.,TRBD1,TRBV27,TGTGCCAGCCCCCCCCTGTTCCCCCCGGACAGGGTGAACACTGAAGCTTTCTTT,CASPPLFPPDRVNTEAFF
14,TRBJ2-1,.,.,TRBV28,TGTGCCAGCAGTTTAAGGACAGACTACAATGAGCAGTTCTTC,CASSLRTDYNEQFF
11,TRBJ1-2,few,.,TRBV19,TGTGCCAGTAGTATGTGGGGGCGCCGCACCTTC,CASSMWGRRTF
16,TRBJ1-2,.,TRBD1,TRBV4-3,TGCGCCAGCAGCCAAGATGGAAGGGACAGTTCCTATGGCTACACCTTC,CASSQDGRDSSYGYTF
14,TRBJ1-1,.,.,TRBV7-6,TGTGCCAGCTCAACAGCGGGGGCGGTGTCTGAAGCTTTCTTT,CASSTAGAVSEAFF
14,TRBJ2-5,.,.,TRBV7-8,TGTGCCAGCAGCGCGCGACTGGTGGAGGAGACCCAGTACTTC,CASSARLVEETQYF
14,TRBJ2-1,.,.,TRBV18,TGTGCCAGCTCATTTGGGACAAGCTACAATGAGCAGTTCTTC,CASSFGTSYNEQFF
14,TRBJ1-2,.,TRBD1,TRBV7-8,TGTGCCAGCAGCTTAAGGACAGGGGCTAAAGGCTACACCTTC,CASSLRTGAKGYTF
16,TRBJ2-5,.,TRBD2,TRBV11-2,TGTGCCAGCAGCTTACACTTAGCGGGAGAGGAAGAGACCCAGTACTTC,CASSLHLAGEEETQYF
14,TRBJ2-7,.,TRBD1,TRBV5-1,TGCGCCAGCTCGACAGGGGATTCGGCCTACGAGCAGTACTTC,CASSTGDSAYEQYF